What follows are 5 T cell receptor beta chains derived from one specimen sequenced in a study of CD8+ T cells in alopecia areata (dated 2018 in TCRdb). This specimen's time point label, per the study, means: baseline before oral tofacitinib. Receptor amplification or capture employed the immunoSEQ multiplex PCR assay. For TCR sequencing, RNA was extracted from every sample and reverse transcribed into cDNA to serve as template. TCRdb carries this immuneACCESS record with in-frame sequences only. Its versions omit some clonotypes, under half of them owing to an unresolved V gene in the studies checked, with the rest unexplained. The sample includes 180,000 or so clones, with less than 75% observed a single time. The ten largest clones take up 9.5% to 12% of the sample. The specimen was CD8+ T cells sorted from blood, collected at week 0. These receptors all stem from a human donor with alopecia areata.

The CDR3 DNA is TGTGCCAGCCTAGACCGTGGCTACACCTTC. Protein sequence: CASLDRGYTF. This sequence joins TRBV2 and TRBJ1-2; D unresolved. CDR1 SNHLY and CDR2 FYNNEI come from the germline V gene. CDR3 length: 10 amino acids. Trimming left V 8 bases short and J 7 bases short, with 8 bases between.

This chain connects TRBV29-1 to TRBJ2-7, with unresolved D. This CDR3 is built from 13 residues. V shed 4 bases and J shed 0 bases, with 10 bases lying between them. The germline V gene encodes CDR1 SQVTM and CDR2 ANQGSEA. The CDR3 loop is CSVAPGSSYEQYF. CDR3 nucleotide sequence: TGCAGCGTTGCCCCCGGCAGCTCCTACGAGCAGTACTTC.

The chain employs TRBV29-1 and TRBJ2-2; D is ambiguous. This CDR3 has 13 amino acids. The germline V and J ends were trimmed by 4 bases and 5 bases, with 11 bases remaining between them. The germline CDR1 and CDR2 sequences are SQVTM and ANQGSEA. In nucleotides, the CDR3 is TGCAGCGTTGTAACAGCCAGAACCGGGGAGCTGTTTTTT. Its protein is CSVVTARTGELFF.

V usage is TRBV4-1 and J usage is TRBJ1-1, with D possibly TRBD1 on 5 matching bases. Trimming took off 0 bases at V and 8 bases at J, with 16 bases between the two ends. The CDR3 loop spans 15 amino acids. Germline CDR1 MGHRA, CDR2 YSYEKL. The CDR3 sequence is CASSQDGRQYWEAFF. CDR3 coding DNA: TGCGCCAGCAGCCAAGATGGAAGACAGTATTGGGAAGCTTTCTTT.

The rearrangement links TRBV7-9 to TRBJ2-3; D remains unclear. The germline V and J ends were trimmed by 3 bases and 2 bases, with 3 bases remaining between them. The CDR3 contains 12 residues. Per the germline V gene, CDR1 is SEHNR and CDR2 is FQNEAQ (reference sequence). The CDR3 bases are TGTGCCAGCAGCTTCTACACAGATACGCAGTATTTT. Amino acid sequence: CASSFYTDTQYF.